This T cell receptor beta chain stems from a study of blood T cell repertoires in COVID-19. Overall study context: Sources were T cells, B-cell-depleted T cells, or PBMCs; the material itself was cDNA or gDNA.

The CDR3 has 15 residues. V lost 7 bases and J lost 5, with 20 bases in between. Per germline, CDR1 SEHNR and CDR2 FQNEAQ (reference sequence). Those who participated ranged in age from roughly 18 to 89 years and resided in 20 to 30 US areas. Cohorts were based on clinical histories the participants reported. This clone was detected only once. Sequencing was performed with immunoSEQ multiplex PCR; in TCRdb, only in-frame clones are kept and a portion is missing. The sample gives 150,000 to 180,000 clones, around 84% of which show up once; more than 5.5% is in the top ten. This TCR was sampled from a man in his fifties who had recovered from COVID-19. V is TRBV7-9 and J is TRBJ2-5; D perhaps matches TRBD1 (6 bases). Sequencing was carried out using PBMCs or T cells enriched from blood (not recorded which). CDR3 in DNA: TGTGCCAGCACCCCCGGGACAACTTCGCGGGAGACCCAGTACTTC. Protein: CASTPGTTSRETQYF.